The sample holds a few counts of the clone carrying this T cell receptor beta chain. Its cognate antigen is unknown. These data originate in a study of human T cells and chemical hapten exposure. Time point in this sample: patch test 2, 6 weeks after DPC sensitization. As for treatment: therapeutic diphenylcyclopropenone sensitization with weekly scalp DPC. CDR3 size: 13 residues. Germline values: CDR1 MNHEY, CDR2 SVGEGT. The ends were cut back, 5 bases at V and 6 bases at J, with 11 bases in the middle. MiXCR was run by TCRdb on the RACE reads, yielding one entry per CDR3 protein. The profile shows about 100,000 distinct CDR3 sequences, approximately 10% of them singletons. Study results and caveats: Among expanded TCRs, significantly more large CDR3 similarity clusters formed than among controls.

The sequence derives from a woman in her forties with alopecia areata. Some clones in this sample may be carry-over from other donors' samples. Sequenced here: whole blood, sampled in connection with sensitization to the hapten diphenylcyclopropenone (DPC). The chain recombines TRBV6-2 or TRBV6-3 with TRBJ1-5; D perhaps matches TRBD1 (6 bases). CDR3 residues: CASSPFRGQPQHF. The CDR3 coding sequence is TGTGCCAGCAGTCCCTTCAGGGGTCAGCCCCAGCATTTT.